A single sample is the source of the 15 T cell receptor beta chains below, sequenced in a study of early T cells in non-severe SARS-CoV-2 infection. TCRdb reanalysed the 5' RACE reads using MiXCR and keeps one entry per CDR3 protein. The profile shows tens of thousands of distinct CDR3 sequences, 12% of them singletons. The sequenced sample consisted of whole blood. These receptors were taken from an adult who was a healthcare worker with PCR-confirmed SARS-CoV-2 infection or an uninfected control (not recorded which).

This clonotype was counted at least ten times. The rearrangement uses TRBV5-6 and TRBJ1-2; D ambiguous. The CDR3 spans 14 residues. The germline gives CDR1 SGHDT, CDR2 YYEEEE. Trimming removed 0 bases at V and 8 bases at J, with 14 bases between. CDR3 nucleotides: TGTGCCAGCAGCTTGGTGCGCGGCCCCGAGGGCTACACCTTC. Amino acids: CASSLVRGPEGYTF.

Ten or more counts support this clonotype. The V call is TRBV19, the J call TRBJ2-5; 15 positions match TRBD2. V was pared by 3 bases and J by 12 bases, with 8 bases of the junction left unmatched. CDR3 length equals 15 residues. Germline V gives CDR1 LNHDA, CDR2 SQIVND (reference sequence). In DNA form, the CDR3 reads TGTGCCAGTAGTATTATTGGACTAGCGGGAGGGCCCAAGTACTTC. Protein product: CASSIIGLAGGPKYF.

J is TRBJ2-1 and V is TRBV7-2, with TRBD2 matching 13 bases. Germline trimming cut 0 bases from V and 4 bases from J; bases unmatched to any gene: 3. This CDR3 is 17 amino acids long. CDR1 SGHTA and CDR2 FQGNSA come from the germline V gene. CDR3 amino acids: CASSLAGTSGTYNEQFF. The CDR3 nucleotides are TGTGCCAGCAGCTTAGCGGGGACTAGCGGGACTTACAATGAGCAGTTCTTC.

The rearrangement joins TRBV30 to TRBJ1-1; D not certain. V was trimmed by 3 bases and J by 4 bases, leaving 12 bases between them. CDR1 GTSNPN and CDR2 SVGIG come from the germline V gene (reference sequence). The CDR3 has 13 amino acids. The CDR3 nucleotides are TGTGCCTGGAGGTCCTGGATTAGCACTGAAGCTTTCTTT. Its translation: CAWRSWISTEAFF. Drawing the rest from reference TRBV30 and TRBJ1-1, the complete variable domain is SQTIHQWPATLVQPVGSPLSLECTVEGTSNPNLYWYRQAAGRGLQLLFYSVGIGQISSEVPQNLSASRPQDRQFILSSKKLLLSDSGFYLCAWRSWISTEAFFGQGTRLTVV.

This clonotype was detected only once. The rearrangement uses TRBV6-2 or TRBV6-3 and TRBJ2-3; D uncertain. V was clipped by 2 bases and J by 4 bases, with 4 bases between them. The CDR3 extends over 12 amino acids. Germline lookup yields CDR1 MNHEY and CDR2 SVGEGT. CDR3 protein: CASSYVPDTQYF. CDR3 sequence (DNA): TGTGCCAGCAGTTACGTCCCAGATACGCAGTATTTT.

The rearrangement uses TRBV7-6 and TRBJ1-5; D remains ambiguous. The CDR3 runs to 18 residues. Germline-derived CDR1 and CDR2 are SGHVS and FNYEAQ. Trimming removed 2 bases at V and 0 bases at J, with 17 bases between. The CDR3 DNA sequence: TGTGCCAGCAGCTTAAGGGCCCCGGACGGGGATAGCAATCAGCCCCAGCATTTT. Its translation is CASSLRAPDGDSNQPQHF.

This clonotype was counted ten times or more. This chain uses TRBV3-1 with TRBJ1-1; unclear D gene. CDR3 length equals 13 residues. V was shortened by 1 base and J by 3 bases, with 6 bases between the two germline ends. CDR1 and CDR2 from the germline V gene are LGHDT and YNNKEL (reference sequence). This chain's CDR3 is CASSQGTHTEAFF. In nucleotides, the CDR3 is TGTGCCAGCAGCCAAGGCACCCACACTGAAGCTTTCTTT.

The chain has TRBV19 and TRBJ2-3; the D gene is possibly TRBD2 (5 bases). The CDR3 is made up of 16 amino acids. Germline assignment: CDR1 LNHDA and CDR2 SQIVND (reference sequence). V dropped 3 bases and J dropped 1 base, with 14 bases sitting between them. The CDR3 DNA reads as TGTGCCAGTAGTATCCGGACTTCCCCCCGCACAGATACGCAGTATTTT. Its protein is CASSIRTSPRTDTQYF.

The table lists this clonotype with many counts. The gene calls are TRBV10-3 and TRBJ2-1, with D unclear. The CDR3 is 14 residues long. Trimming left V 2 bases short and J 7 bases short, with 12 bases between. The germline gives CDR1 ENHRY, CDR2 SYGVKD. CDR3: CAISEGLAPNEQFF. CDR3 sequence (DNA): TGTGCCATCAGTGAGGGGTTAGCCCCTAATGAGCAGTTCTTC.

This clonotype was found many times. CDR3 DNA: TGTGCCAGCAGCCAGGTGTCCGGGGAGCTGTTTTTT. Translating it yields CASSQVSGELFF. The chain couples TRBV7-9 to TRBJ2-2; D is undetermined. Deletions cut 5 bases from V and 6 bases from J, with 7 bases between. Looked up from germline, CDR1 is SEHNR and CDR2 is FQNEAQ (reference sequence). The CDR3 consists of 12 residues.

This clonotype was detected ten times or more. The rearrangement uses TRBV30 and TRBJ2-7; 11 bases map to TRBD2. Germline loops: CDR1 GTSNPN, CDR2 SVGIG (reference sequence). Trimming took 0 bases from V and 7 from J; bases not matched to a gene: 5. This CDR3 spans 14 amino acids. Here the CDR3 reads CAWSVVASGREQYF. As DNA, the CDR3 is TGTGCCTGGAGTGTAGTAGCTAGCGGGAGGGAGCAGTACTTC. Looking up the rest from reference TRBV30 and TRBJ2-7 gives the full variable domain: SQTIHQWPATLVQPVGSPLSLECTVEGTSNPNLYWYRQAAGRGLQLLFYSVGIGQISSEVPQNLSASRPQDRQFILSSKKLLLSDSGFYLCAWSVVASGREQYFGPGTRLTVT.

This rearrangement joins TRBV10-2 to TRBJ2-4; D call uncertain. Germline V gene sequence: CDR1 WSHSY, CDR2 SAAADI. This CDR3 has 15 residues. V lost 2 bases to trimming and J lost 0 bases, with 8 bases between them. CDR3 amino acids: CASSEGNLAKNIQYF. For the CDR3, the DNA is TGCGCCAGCAGTGAGGGGAACCTAGCCAAAAACATTCAGTACTTC.

The V call is TRBV7-3, the J call TRBJ2-6, with D maybe TRBD1 (5 bases). Trimming took off 4 bases at V and 4 bases at J, with 11 bases between the two ends. The CDR3 runs to 15 residues. Germline loops: CDR1 SGHTA, CDR2 FQGTGA. The DNA of the CDR3 is TGTGCCAGCAGCTCCAAGGGGTCCGGGGCCAACGTCCTGACTTTC. Translated: CASSSKGSGANVLTF.

This clonotype was found a few times. The rearrangement joins TRBV2 to TRBJ2-7, with a possible D match to TRBD2 (5 bases). Germline V CDR1 and CDR2: SNHLY, FYNNEI. The CDR3 has 12 amino acids. V was shortened by 7 bases and J by 1 base, with 8 bases between the two germline ends. CDR3 bases: TGTGCCAGCATCAGGACTTCCTACGAGCAGTACTTC. This gives the protein CASIRTSYEQYF.

V and J are TRBV15 and TRBJ1-2; possibly TRBD1 for D (6 bases). Germline CDR1 LNHNV, CDR2 YYDKDF (reference sequence). This CDR3 region has 15 residues. V shed 0 bases and J shed 9 bases, with 17 bases lying between them. The CDR3: CATSRDGGQALRYTF. The CDR3, as DNA: TGTGCCACCAGCAGAGATGGGGGACAAGCGCTTCGCTACACCTTC.